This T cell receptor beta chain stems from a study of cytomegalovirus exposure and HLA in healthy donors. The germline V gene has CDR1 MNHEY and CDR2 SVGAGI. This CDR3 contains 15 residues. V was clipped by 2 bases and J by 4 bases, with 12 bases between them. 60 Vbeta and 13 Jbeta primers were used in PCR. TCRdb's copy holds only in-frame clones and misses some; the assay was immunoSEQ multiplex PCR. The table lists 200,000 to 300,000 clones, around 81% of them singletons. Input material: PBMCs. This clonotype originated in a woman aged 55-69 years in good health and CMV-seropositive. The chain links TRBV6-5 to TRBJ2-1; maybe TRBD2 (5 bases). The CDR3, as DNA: TGTGCCAGCAGTTACGGGGTCCCGGGGTACAATGAGCAGTTCTTC. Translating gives CASSYGVPGYNEQFF.